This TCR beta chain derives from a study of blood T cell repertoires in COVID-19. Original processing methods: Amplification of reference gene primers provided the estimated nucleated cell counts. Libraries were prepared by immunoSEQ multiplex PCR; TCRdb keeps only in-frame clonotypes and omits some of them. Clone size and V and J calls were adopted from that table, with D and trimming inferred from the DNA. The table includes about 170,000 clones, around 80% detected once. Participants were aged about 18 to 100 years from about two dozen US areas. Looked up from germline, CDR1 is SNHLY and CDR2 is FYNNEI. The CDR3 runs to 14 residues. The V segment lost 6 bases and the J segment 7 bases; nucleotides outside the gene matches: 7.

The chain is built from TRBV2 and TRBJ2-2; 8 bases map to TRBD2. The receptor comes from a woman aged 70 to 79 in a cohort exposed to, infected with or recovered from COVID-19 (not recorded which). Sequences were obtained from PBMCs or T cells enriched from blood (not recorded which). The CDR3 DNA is TGTGCCAGCAGCCTCGGGAGGGCCGACGGGGAGCTGTTTTTT. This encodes CASSLGRADGELFF.